The 26 T cell receptor beta chains reported below all come from one sample, sequenced in a study of blood T cell repertoires in COVID-19. TCRdb's copy holds only in-frame clones and misses some; the assay was immunoSEQ multiplex PCR. The table has 200,000 to 250,000 clones, about 88% seen once. The source material was peripheral blood. These receptors were collected from a woman aged 55-70 years with acute or convalescent COVID-19.

This chain links TRBV2 with TRBJ1-6; D is unresolved. V was cut by 8 bases and J by 7 bases, with 18 bases left in between. This CDR3 region has 15 residues. The germline CDR1 and CDR2 sequences are SNHLY and FYNNEI. The CDR3 protein is CASVNLASSNSPLHF. In DNA form, the CDR3 reads TGTGCCAGCGTTAACTTAGCTTCGAGCAATTCACCCCTCCACTTT.

Worth noting for this clone: A read error may account for a junction end that differs from germline. The chain carries TRBV6-5 and TRBJ1-1; no reliable D call. Germline V gene data show CDR1 as MNHEY and CDR2 as SVGAGI. The CDR3 covers 12 residues. In DNA, the CDR3 is TGTGCCAGTAGTTACCGGAGGGATGAAGCTTTCTTT. It codes for CASSYRRDEAFF.

The chain uses TRBV6-5 and TRBJ1-2; perhaps TRBD1 as D (6 bases). Germline assignment: CDR1 MNHEY and CDR2 SVGAGI. The CDR3 contains 16 residues. The germline V and J ends were trimmed by 2 bases and 0 bases, with 13 bases remaining between them. As DNA, the CDR3 is TGTGCCAGCAGTTACGGGGGCAGGCGATCTAACTATGGCTACACCTTC. Protein product: CASSYGGRRSNYGYTF.

The chain recombines TRBV28 with TRBJ1-4; 7 positions agree with TRBD1. Per germline, CDR1 MDHEN and CDR2 SYDVKM. This CDR3 comprises 16 residues. J gave up 4 bases and V 5 bases, and 10 bases lay outside the gene matches. CDR3 nucleotides: TGTGCCAGCAGTCTACCGACAGGGTTTGGTAATGAAAAACTGTTTTTT. Translated, it gives CASSLPTGFGNEKLFF.

V is TRBV2 and J is TRBJ1-2; D ambiguous. V was pared by 2 bases and J by 4 bases, with 8 bases between. The CDR3 consists of 13 residues. CDR1 and CDR2 (germline): SNHLY, FYNNEI. The CDR3 region is CASSEWRGYGYTF. The CDR3 DNA reads TGTGCCAGCAGTGAATGGCGAGGCTATGGCTACACCTTC.

The chain recombines TRBV9 with TRBJ2-6; D is ambiguous. The CDR3 runs 14 residues. Germline V CDR1 and CDR2: SGDLS, YYNGEE. Deletions cut 3 bases from V and 2 bases from J, with 6 bases between. CDR3 residues: CASSATPGANVLTF. The CDR3 bases are TGTGCCAGCAGCGCTACCCCTGGGGCCAACGTCCTGACTTTC.

The chain is built from TRBV6-1 and TRBJ2-7; tentative D call: TRBD1 (6 bases). The CDR3 has 15 amino acids. Germline CDR1 and CDR2: MNHNS and SASEGT. V lost 1 base, J lost 3 bases, and 13 bases lay in between. The CDR3 spells CASSEGAGAFYEQYF. The CDR3 DNA sequence: TGTGCCAGCAGTGAAGGGGCAGGGGCCTTCTACGAGCAGTACTTC.

A note on this clone: This specimen includes other DNA sequences encoding the same CDR3. The chain recombines TRBV2 with TRBJ1-5, with 7 bases that match TRBD1. The CDR3 covers 14 residues. Trimming took 6 bases from V and 2 from J; bases not matched to a gene: 4. CDR1 and CDR2 from the germline V gene are SNHLY and FYNNEI. The CDR3 DNA reads TGTGCCAGCAGCCGACAGGGAGGCAATCAGCCCCAGCATTTT. Amino acid sequence: CASSRQGGNQPQHF.

The chain recombines TRBV4-2 with TRBJ1-2; TRBD1 agrees at 7 bases. Germline V gene data show CDR1 as LGHNA and CDR2 as YNFKEQ. Germline trimming cut 1 base from V and 2 bases from J; bases unmatched to any gene: 7. The CDR3 is 16 amino acids. The CDR3 DNA follows: TGTGCCAGCAGCCAAGGGGACAGAAACGCGAACTATGGCTACACCTTC. Translation gives CASSQGDRNANYGYTF.

The chain employs TRBV25-1 and TRBJ2-3, with 15 bases that match TRBD2. V was pared by 5 bases and J by 3 bases, with 9 bases of the junction left unmatched. The CDR3 totals 18 residues. Germline CDR1 MGHDK, CDR2 SYGVNS. The CDR3 region has the DNA TGTGCCAGCAGTAACCCGGGACTAGCGGGAGGTGGTACAGATACGCAGTATTTT. Translation: CASSNPGLAGGGTDTQYF.

The V gene is TRBV27, the J gene TRBJ1-1; 10 bases are shared with TRBD1. The trim removed 2 bases at V and 3 bases at J, leaving 9 bases unmatched. The CDR3 spans 17 residues. In germline, CDR1 is MNHEY, CDR2 SMNVEV (reference sequence). This CDR3 reads CASSLRGQGWKDTEAFF. DNA for the CDR3: TGTGCCAGCAGTTTAAGGGGACAGGGGTGGAAGGACACTGAAGCTTTCTTT.

The chain links TRBV5-1 to TRBJ2-1; 7 nucleotides align to TRBD1. This CDR3 has 14 amino acids. J was trimmed by 3 bases and V by 4 bases; bases with no gene match: 4. CDR1 is SGHRS and CDR2 is YFSETQ in the germline V gene. This CDR3 is CASSLQGHYNEQFF. The CDR3 coding sequence is TGCGCCAGCAGCCTACAGGGGCACTACAATGAGCAGTTCTTC.

The chain is built from TRBV30 and TRBJ2-1; the match to TRBD2 covers 12 bases. V lost 6 bases to trimming and J lost 7 bases; unmatched junction nucleotides: 10. The CDR3 has 15 amino acids. Per the germline V gene, CDR1 is GTSNPN and CDR2 is SVGIG (reference sequence). CDR3 in DNA: TGTGCCTGCAACCCCCGACTAGCGGGGGTAAATGAGCAGTTCTTC. Translation: CACNPRLAGVNEQFF.

V gene TRBV4-2 combines with J gene TRBJ1-2; D gene ambiguous. Germline loops: CDR1 LGHNA, CDR2 YNFKEQ. Trimming took off 1 base at V and 3 bases at J, with 9 bases between the two ends. The CDR3 is 14 amino acids. The CDR3 DNA sequence: TGTGCCAGCAGCCAAGTGGGCAGCCACTATGGCTACACCTTC. It yields the protein CASSQVGSHYGYTF.

The gene calls are TRBV10-3 and TRBJ2-1; 8 positions match TRBD2. CDR3 length equals 15 residues. V trimming: 0 bases; J trimming: 6 bases; junction bases outside the gene matches: 4. Per germline, CDR1 ENHRY and CDR2 SYGVKD. CDR3 sequence (DNA): TGTGCCATCAGTGAGTCTGGGGGACTAGTCAATGAGCAGTTCTTC. Amino acid sequence: CAISESGGLVNEQFF.

The genes are TRBV5-4 and TRBJ1-6; 7 bases are shared with TRBD1. V shed 5 bases, J shed 6 bases, and the junction held 2 bases outside the gene matches. Germline V gene sequence: CDR1 SGHNT, CDR2 YYREEE (reference sequence). The CDR3 runs to 13 residues. CDR3 sequence (DNA): TGTGCCAGCAGACGGGACAGTAATTCACCCCTCCACTTT. Translating gives CASRRDSNSPLHF.

The J gene is TRBJ2-1, the V gene TRBV24-1; 8 nucleotides line up with TRBD1. The V gene's germline CDR1 is KGHDR and CDR2 SFDVKD. The V and J ends lost 5 bases and 4 bases, in that order; junction bases with no gene match: 6. CDR3 length equals 15 residues. CDR3 sequence (DNA): TGTGCCACCAGTGGTAGACAGGGGAAATACAATGAGCAGTTCTTC. It translates to CATSGRQGKYNEQFF.

V usage is TRBV5-1 and J usage is TRBJ1-1; D is possibly TRBD1 (6 bases). Per the germline V gene, CDR1 is SGHRS and CDR2 is YFSETQ. Trimming cost V 4 bases and J 3 bases, with 16 bases left between them. This CDR3 is built from 15 residues. The CDR3 DNA is TGCGCCAGCAGCATCCAGACAGGAAGCGACACTGAAGCTTTCTTT. Protein sequence: CASSIQTGSDTEAFF. Filled out from reference TRBV5-1 and TRBJ1-1, the complete variable domain reads KAGVTQTPRYLIKTRGQQVTLSCSPISGHRSVSWYQQTPGQGLQFLFEYFSETQRNKGNFPGRFSGRQFSNSRSEMNVSTLELGDSALYLCASSIQTGSDTEAFFGQGTRLTVV.

The V and J genes are TRBV19 and TRBJ1-1; D gene ambiguous. Per the germline V gene, CDR1 is LNHDA and CDR2 is SQIVND (reference sequence). V gave up 1 base and J gave up 2 bases, with 11 bases separating them. The CDR3 sequence is 15 residues long. CDR3 residues: CASSIVAGGNTEAFF. CDR3 nucleotide sequence: TGTGCCAGTAGTATAGTGGCAGGAGGTAACACTGAAGCTTTCTTT.

The gene calls are TRBV6-2 or TRBV6-3 and TRBJ2-3; TRBD1 matches 9 bases. The CDR3 contains 16 residues. CDR1 is MNHEY and CDR2 is SVGEGT in the germline V gene. V gave up 5 bases and J gave up 3 bases; unmatched junction bases: 9. CDR3 loop: CASSKDRGSLTDTQYF. The DNA for the CDR3 is TGTGCCAGCAGTAAGGACAGGGGTTCTCTTACAGATACGCAGTATTTT.

The rearrangement links TRBV5-1 to TRBJ2-1; the match to TRBD2 covers 10 bases. The CDR3 extends over 14 amino acids. Germline V lookup: CDR1 SGHRS, CDR2 YFSETQ. The J segment lost 10 bases and the V segment lost 0 bases, leaving 4 bases of the junction unmatched. The CDR3 DNA reads TGCGCCAGCAGCTTGGTCCTAGCGGGGGACGAGCAGTTCTTC. Translated: CASSLVLAGDEQFF.

The rearrangement joins TRBV18 to TRBJ1-4, with D perhaps matching TRBD1 (6 bases). Trimming took off 0 bases at V and 6 bases at J, with 11 bases between the two ends. Germline CDR1 and CDR2: KGHSH and LQKENI. The CDR3 is made up of 15 amino acids. This CDR3 reads CASSPPGTPYEKLFF. CDR3 bases: TGTGCCAGCTCACCACCCGGGACACCCTATGAAAAACTGTTTTTT.

Concerning this clone: The junction differs from germline at one of its ends, possibly a read error. V gene TRBV28 combines with J gene TRBJ2-5, with 8 bases fitting TRBD1. Germline CDR1 is MDHEN and CDR2 is SYDVKM. This CDR3 is 15 amino acids long. The CDR3 loop reads CASSLVAGGQKTQYF. The CDR3 nucleotides are TGTGCCAGCAGTTTGGTGGCAGGGGGCCAAAAGACCCAGTACTTC.

This chain uses TRBV6-1 with TRBJ1-5; unclear D gene. Deletions cut 3 bases from V and 1 base from J, with 4 bases between. This CDR3 has 13 residues. The germline V gene encodes CDR1 MNHNS and CDR2 SASEGT. CDR3 sequence reads: CASSERSNQPQHF. The DNA for the CDR3 is TGTGCCAGCAGTGAGAGGAGCAATCAGCCCCAGCATTTT.

This chain connects TRBV5-6 to TRBJ1-2, with D maybe TRBD1 (6 bases). V shed 4 bases and J shed 4 bases, with 14 bases lying between them. The V gene's germline CDR1 is SGHDT and CDR2 YYEEEE. CDR3 length: 14 residues. The CDR3: CASSPGQLIYGYTF. The CDR3 bases are TGTGCCAGCAGCCCGGGACAACTGATCTATGGCTACACCTTC.

The rearrangement links TRBV6-1 to TRBJ1-2, with D unresolved. Trimming pared 2 bases from V and 5 bases from J, leaving 15 bases between. This CDR3 has 15 residues. Germline V CDR1 and CDR2: MNHNS, SASEGT. Here the CDR3 DNA reads TGTGCCAGCAGTGAATCGCGGTCGGCGTCTTATGGCTACACCTTC. This encodes CASSESRSASYGYTF.